This T cell receptor beta chain was observed in a study of blood T cell repertoires in COVID-19. Whole-study context: Acute and convalescent COVID-19 specimens originated in the United States, Italy and Spain.

Germline V lookup: CDR1 SNHLY, CDR2 FYNNEI. This CDR3 contains 16 residues. V lost 7 bases, J lost 7 bases, and 16 bases stayed unmatched. The repertoire was sequenced with immunoSEQ multiplex PCR; TCRdb's copy has only in-frame clones and lacks some. This table holds around 160,000 clones, 75% to 90% found once. The participants were between about 18 and 95 years old and came from under 25 US areas. The sample taken for sequencing was PBMCs or T cells enriched from blood (not recorded which). V usage is TRBV2 and J usage is TRBJ1-2, with TRBD1 matching over 9 bases. This clonotype originated in an older woman who had recovered from COVID-19. In DNA form, the CDR3 reads TGTGCCAGCACTAAAGATCGGGGACAGGGCAATACTGGCTACACCTTC. It yields the protein CASTKDRGQGNTGYTF. Variable domain in full (rest from reference TRBV2 and TRBJ1-2): EPEVTQTPSHQVTQMGQEVILRCVPISNHLYFYWYRQILGQKVEFLVSFYNNEISEKSEIFDDQFSVERPDGSNFTLKIRSTKLEDSAMYFCASTKDRGQGNTGYTFGSGTRLTVV.